One and the same sample provided the 10 T cell receptor beta chains below, sequenced in a study of cytomegalovirus exposure and HLA in healthy donors. Primers for the PCR totalled 60 Vbeta and 13 Jbeta. Sequenced by immunoSEQ multiplex PCR; TCRdb stores in-frame clones only, minus some. The repertoire holds about 150,000 clones, with 75% to 90% as singletons. Sequencing was done on a sample of PBMCs. The receptor source for this set is a woman aged 30 to 39 in good health and CMV-seronegative.

This clone was observed a handful of times. The chain recombines TRBV4-2 with TRBJ2-1; possible D gene TRBD1, 6 bases. The germline CDR1 and CDR2 sequences are LGHNA and YNFKEQ. The CDR3 spans 13 residues. Trimming pared 3 bases from V and 4 bases from J, leaving 7 bases between. The CDR3 bases are TGTGCCAGCAGCCAGGGGGCTTACAATGAGCAGTTCTTC. Translating gives CASSQGAYNEQFF.

This rearrangement joins TRBV7-8 to TRBJ2-2; 8 nucleotides match TRBD1. The CDR3 sequence is 16 residues long. J lost 0 bases, V lost 5 bases, and 5 bases had no gene match. Germline lookup yields CDR1 SGHVS and CDR2 FQNEAQ. CDR3 in amino acids: CASSRRDRSNTGELFF. The CDR3 DNA sequence: TGTGCCAGCAGCCGAAGGGACAGGTCGAACACCGGGGAGCTGTTTTTT.

V is TRBV27 and J is TRBJ1-1; D might be TRBD1 (6 bases). Trimming pared 7 bases from V and 1 base from J, leaving 13 bases between. Per germline, CDR1 MNHEY and CDR2 SMNVEV (reference sequence). This CDR3 is built from 14 residues. CDR3: CASTMTRGNTEAFF. The CDR3 bases are TGTGCCAGCACCATGACCAGGGGGAACACTGAAGCTTTCTTT.

The chain uses TRBV9 and TRBJ1-3, with 8 bases matching TRBD1. V trimming: 2 bases; J trimming: 3 bases; junction bases outside the gene matches: 7. This CDR3 spans 16 amino acids. Germline values: CDR1 SGDLS, CDR2 YYNGEE. The CDR3 loop reads CASSVDPGQGGNTIYF. Here the CDR3 DNA reads TGTGCCAGCAGCGTCGACCCTGGACAGGGTGGAAACACCATATATTTT.

The CDR3 spells CASRDRSSNQPQHF. The CDR3 DNA is TGTGCCAGCAGGGACAGGTCTAGCAATCAGCCCCAGCATTTT. This chain connects TRBV19 to TRBJ1-5; TRBD1 matches at 8 bases. This CDR3 is 14 amino acids long. Germline CDR1 is LNHDA and CDR2 is SQIVND (reference sequence). Losses at the gene ends were 9 bases for V and 0 bases for J; bases not matched to a gene: 4.

The chain couples TRBV18 to TRBJ1-4; 7 bases align to TRBD1. Germline V gene lookup returns CDR1 KGHSH and CDR2 LQKENI. V lost 5 bases, J lost 5 bases, and 8 bases stayed unmatched. The CDR3 sequence is 15 residues long. The CDR3 DNA sequence: TGTGCCAGCTCAGGAATGACAGGGTTCAATGAAAAACTGTTTTTT. This gives the protein CASSGMTGFNEKLFF.

V is TRBV10-3 and J is TRBJ1-2; 8 bases fit TRBD1. Germline V CDR1 and CDR2: ENHRY, SYGVKD. The CDR3 loop spans 13 amino acids. V dropped 10 bases and J dropped 3; count of bases not matched to a gene: 7. The CDR3 DNA is TGTGCCACCACGGACAGGGCACACTATGGCTACACCTTC. It specifies CATTDRAHYGYTF.

Comments on this clone: The sample has other DNA sequences that encode this CDR3 too. The chain links TRBV14 to TRBJ2-1; maybe TRBD1 (5 bases). Germline CDR1 and CDR2: SGHDN and FVKESK. This CDR3 region has 13 residues. V was clipped by 2 bases and J by 12 bases, with 14 bases between them. The DNA of the CDR3 is TGTGCCAGCAGCCAAACAATAACAGGTGGGCAGTTCTTC. Translation: CASSQTITGGQFF.

This clone has just one count. At one end the junction does not follow the germline gene, possibly because of a read error. This sequence joins TRBV7-9 and TRBJ1-1; D gene unclear. The CDR3 is made up of 15 amino acids. The germline gives CDR1 SEHNR, CDR2 FQNEAQ (reference sequence). This CDR3 reads CSSSLRRVVDTEAFF. In DNA form, the CDR3 reads TGTTCCAGCAGCTTACGGCGGGTCGTTGACACTGAAGCTTTCTTT.

This sequence joins TRBV1 and TRBJ2-2; no DNA check was done on the table's D call, TRBD2. TRBV1 is a known pseudogene. The CDR3 spans 18 residues. CDR3 region: CTSSQEVSTRESTGELFF. For the CDR3, the DNA is TGCACCAGCAGCCAAGAAGTAAGCACGCGGGAGAGCACCGGGGAGCTGTTTTTT.